Ten or more counts support the clone carrying this T cell receptor beta chain. Its antigen is unidentified. This CDR3 comprises 13 residues. The germline CDR1 and CDR2 sequences are SGHVS and FNYEAQ. The ends were cut back, 5 bases at V and 7 bases at J, with 12 bases in the middle. Each CDR3 protein is one row after TCRdb ran MiXCR on the 5' RACE reads. Found here are tens of thousands of distinct CDR3 sequences, more than 1.3% of them singletons; the top ten hold roughly 8.7%. This sample is drawn from a study of neurological immune-mediated disorders. Study-level points and caveats: Phylogenetic grouping assigned the repertoires of 18 of 34 multiple sclerosis patients to a single cluster of related CDR3 sequences. This cluster may be a repertoire-level signature. Because no CDR3 amino acid sequences were shared across subjects by expanded clones, private repertoires were suggested in all groups.

The unsorted libraries were prepared from 2 million PBMCs (stored at -80 C). The chain links TRBV7-6 to TRBJ2-1, with no clear D. The sample was PBMCs. This receptor was taken from a woman in her 30s with multiple sclerosis. CDR3 bases: TGTGCCAGCAGCAATTTCGCGATAAATGAGCAGTTCTTC. As protein: CASSNFAINEQFF.